This T cell receptor beta chain was sequenced during a study of blood T cell repertoires in COVID-19. TCRdb keeps only in-frame clones here, not all; method: immunoSEQ multiplex PCR. The data hold around 99,000 clones, with around 88% observed a single time. The clonotype was recovered from a middle-aged man with active or convalescent COVID-19. The source material was peripheral blood.

For the CDR3, the DNA is TGTGCCAGCAGCTTTGGCGGGGGCGGGGATACGCAGTATTTT. It translates to CASSFGGGGDTQYF. The V and J genes are TRBV11-2 and TRBJ2-3, with a tentative D call TRBD2 (7 bases). Germline CDR1 SGHAT, CDR2 FQNNGV. The CDR3 covers 14 residues. V was cut by 3 bases and J by 6 bases, with 13 bases left in between. The whole variable domain, remainder taken from reference TRBV11-2 and TRBJ2-3, is EAGVAQSPRYKIIEKRQSVAFWCNPISGHATLYWYQQILGQGPKLLIQFQNNGVVDDSQLPKDRFSAERLKGVDSTLKIQPAKLEDSAVYLCASSFGGGGDTQYFGPGTRLTVL.